This TCR beta chain was obtained from a study of blood T cells in healthy people across ages. This clonotype was counted between two and nine times. Each individual donor underwent a draw of ten milliliters of peripheral blood. Together with a sample-barcoded 5' primer, a J-beta primer mix was included in a second PCR lasting roughly 6 to 12 cycles. TCRdb re-derived calls from the 5' RACE reads in MiXCR, one entry per CDR3 protein. The table lists approximately 1.5 million distinct CDR3 sequences, almost 35% of them singletons. The V end lost 2 bases, the J end lost 4 bases, and 13 bases lay between the germline ends. Germline CDR1 MGHDK, CDR2 SYGVNS. This CDR3 is 15 amino acids long.

This TCR came from a woman aged 25 to 39 in good health. Sequencing was carried out using blood. The chain recombines TRBV25-1 with TRBJ2-3, with D perhaps TRBD2 (5 bases). The CDR3 spells CASSEPSAGADTQYF. The CDR3 region has the DNA TGTGCCAGCAGTGAACCGAGCGCGGGCGCAGATACGCAGTATTTT.